The rows below give T cell receptor beta chains drawn from one sample of a study of blood T cells in healthy people across ages. One entry per CDR3 protein, called by TCRdb with MiXCR from the 5' RACE reads. The table has around 790,000 distinct CDR3 sequences, about 42% seen once; the top ten hold roughly 19%. Sequenced sample: blood. Receptors originate from a man aged 55 to 69 in good health. Each CDR3 is given with its conserved first and last residue. The D gene is left open where the match is weak. Size is stated for part of the rows, as once, few or many counts, or as a class when the clone is expanded.

TRBJ2-3 TRBV4-3 TRBD1 few TGCGCCAGCAGCCAAAAAACAGGGGCCACAGATACGCAGTATTTT CASSQKTGATDTQYF
TRBJ2-3 TRBV20-1 - few TGCAGTGCTAGAGATGCGGCAGCTAGCACAGATACGCAGTATTTT CSARDAAASTDTQYF
TRBJ1-4 TRBV6-1 TRBD1 - TGTGCCAGCAGGGGTAGGGACAGTTTTTCAACTAATGAAAAACTGTTTTTT CASRGRDSFSTNEKLFF
TRBJ1-1 TRBV20-1 TRBD1 - TGCAGTGCTAGTGCAGGGGGCTGGAACACTGAAGCTTTCTTT CSASAGGWNTEAFF
TRBJ2-7 TRBV3-1 TRBD2 many TGTGCCAGCAGCAAGGGACTAGCCTACGAGCAGTACTTC CASSKGLAYEQYF
TRBJ2-4 TRBV6-2/TRBV6-3 - few TGTGCCAGCACTCTCCGGGGGACCCCCAAAAACATTCAGTACTTC CASTLRGTPKNIQYF
TRBJ2-5 TRBV2 - few TGTGCTAGCAGTGATACTGGACCGAGAGAGACCCAGTACTTC CASSDTGPRETQYF
TRBJ2-6 TRBV27 - - TGTGCCAGCAGGTTAGGCGCGGGGTCTGGGGCCAACGTCCTGACTTTC CASRLGAGSGANVLTF
TRBJ2-5 TRBV6-4 TRBD2 - TGTGCCAGCAGTGACTCGGAGGGGAGCGGGGGGCCCTGTCGACGAGAGACCCAGTACTTC CASSDSEGSGGPCRRETQYF
TRBJ1-2 TRBV4-1 - - TGCGCCAGCAGCCAAGACCGGCCAGGGTACTATGGCTACACCTTC CASSQDRPGYYGYTF